This entry concerns a single TCR beta chain. CDR1 ENHRY and CDR2 SYGVKD come from the germline V gene. This CDR3 has 15 residues. V was shortened by 4 bases and J by 0 bases, with 10 bases between the two germline ends. In the study's own analysis: Estimation of nucleated cell counts relied on the amplification of reference gene primers. Assay used: immunoSEQ multiplex PCR; TCRdb lists only in-frame clones, some missing. Clone size and V and J calls were adopted from that table, with D and trimming inferred from the DNA. The table lists 200,000 to 250,000 clones, about 88% of them singletons. The data were taken from a study of blood T cell repertoires in COVID-19. Study-wide background: COVID-19 samples from acute and convalescent phases originated in the United States, Italy and Spain. Nucleic acid was either cDNA or gDNA, and it came from T cells, B-cell-depleted T cells, or PBMCs.

The sequenced sample consisted of peripheral blood. The chain is built from TRBV10-3 and TRBJ2-1; possible D gene TRBD1, 6 bases. This receptor was obtained from a woman between 40 and 55 years old with acute or convalescent COVID-19. The CDR3 here is CAISGGDNSYNEQFF. The DNA of the CDR3 is TGTGCCATCAGTGGTGGGGACAACTCCTACAATGAGCAGTTCTTC.